This T cell receptor beta chain was profiled in a study of blood T cell repertoires in COVID-19. Study at large: Samples representing acute and convalescent COVID-19 were sourced from the United States, Italy and Spain.

Participants spanned ages roughly 18 to 90 years and resided in 20 to 25 US areas. Researchers sorted participants into cohorts using their self-reported clinical history. In the original processing: Using reference gene primer amplification, nucleated cell counts were estimated. This table comes from immunoSEQ multiplex PCR, and its TCRdb copy is limited to in-frame clones, with some not included. V and J calls and clone size are those listed in that table; D and trimming were worked out from the DNA. The sample holds about 440,000 clones, 90% seen once. Trimming cost V 4 bases and J 6 bases, with 17 bases left between them. This CDR3 spans 15 amino acids. Germline CDR1 and CDR2: SGHTS and YDEGEE.

The sample comprised PBMCs or T cells enriched from blood (not recorded which). V usage is TRBV5-8 and J usage is TRBJ1-5, with D tentatively TRBD1 (6 bases). The receptor's source is a young man who had recovered from COVID-19. The DNA of the CDR3 is TGTGCCAGCAGCCAGGACAGCACTAAGGGTCAGCCCCAGCATTTT. It is translated as CASSQDSTKGQPQHF.